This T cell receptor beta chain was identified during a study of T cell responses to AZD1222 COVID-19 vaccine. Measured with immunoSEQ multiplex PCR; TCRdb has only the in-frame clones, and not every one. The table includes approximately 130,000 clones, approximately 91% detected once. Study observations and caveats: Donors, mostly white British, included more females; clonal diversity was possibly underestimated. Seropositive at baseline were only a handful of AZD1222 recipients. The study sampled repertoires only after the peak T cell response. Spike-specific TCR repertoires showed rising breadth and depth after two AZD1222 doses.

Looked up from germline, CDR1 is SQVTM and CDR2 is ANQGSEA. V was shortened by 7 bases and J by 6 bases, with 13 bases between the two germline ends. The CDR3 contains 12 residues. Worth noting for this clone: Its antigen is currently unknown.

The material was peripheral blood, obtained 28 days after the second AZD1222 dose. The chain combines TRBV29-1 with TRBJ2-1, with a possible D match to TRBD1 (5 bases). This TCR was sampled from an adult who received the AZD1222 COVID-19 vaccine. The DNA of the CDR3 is TGCAGCGCCTCAATAGGGGTCAATGAGCAGTTCTTC. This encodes CSASIGVNEQFF.